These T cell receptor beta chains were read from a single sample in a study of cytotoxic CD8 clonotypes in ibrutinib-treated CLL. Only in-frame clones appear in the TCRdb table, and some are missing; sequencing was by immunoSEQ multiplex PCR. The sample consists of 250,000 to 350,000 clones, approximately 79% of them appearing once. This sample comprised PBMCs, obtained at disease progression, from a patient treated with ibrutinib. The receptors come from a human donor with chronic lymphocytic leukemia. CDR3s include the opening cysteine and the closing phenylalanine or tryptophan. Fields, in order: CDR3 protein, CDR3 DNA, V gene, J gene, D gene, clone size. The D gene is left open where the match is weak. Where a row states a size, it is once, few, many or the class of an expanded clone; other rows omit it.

cdr3_aa: CASSPVEGNTEAFF
cdr3_nt: TGTGCCAGCAGCCCCGTCGAGGGGAACACTGAAGCTTTCTTT
v_call: TRBV9
j_call: TRBJ1-1
d_call: NA
clone_size: many

cdr3_aa: CASSLGTVFYGYTF
cdr3_nt: TGTGCCAGCAGTTTAGGGACAGTTTTTTATGGCTACACCTTC
v_call: TRBV28
j_call: TRBJ1-2
d_call: TRBD1
clone_size: NA

cdr3_aa: CASSSTSEQYF
cdr3_nt: TGTGCCAGCAGTTCCACCTCCGAGCAGTACTTC
v_call: TRBV6-5
j_call: TRBJ2-7
d_call: NA
clone_size: NA

cdr3_aa: CASREGTAYSYEQYF
cdr3_nt: TGTGCCAGCAGGGAAGGGACAGCCTACTCCTACGAGCAGTACTTC
v_call: TRBV7-2
j_call: TRBJ2-7
d_call: TRBD1
clone_size: NA

cdr3_aa: CASSPRDRGVETQYF
cdr3_nt: TGTGCCAGCAGCCCCCGGGACAGGGGAGTAGAGACCCAGTACTTC
v_call: TRBV7-2
j_call: TRBJ2-5
d_call: TRBD1
clone_size: NA

cdr3_aa: CSVSGERSTDTQYF
cdr3_nt: TGCAGCGTGAGCGGAGAGCGGAGCACAGATACGCAGTATTTT
v_call: TRBV29-1
j_call: TRBJ2-3
d_call: NA
clone_size: NA

cdr3_aa: CASSGTGAEEKLFF
cdr3_nt: TGCGCCAGCAGCGGGACAGGGGCCGAGGAAAAACTGTTTTTT
v_call: TRBV5-1
j_call: TRBJ1-4
d_call: TRBD1
clone_size: NA

cdr3_aa: CASRVGQGADQPQHF
cdr3_nt: TGTGCCAGCAGGGTGGGACAGGGGGCTGATCAGCCCCAGCATTTT
v_call: TRBV2
j_call: TRBJ1-5
d_call: TRBD1
clone_size: once

cdr3_aa: CASSLSPGTGGYNEQFF
cdr3_nt: TGCGCCAGCAGCCTGTCCCCCGGGACAGGTGGCTACAATGAGCAGTTCTTC
v_call: TRBV5-1
j_call: TRBJ2-1
d_call: TRBD1
clone_size: few

cdr3_aa: CASSGVGEQYF
cdr3_nt: TGTGCCAGCAGCGGGGTTGGGGAGCAGTACTTC
v_call: TRBV9
j_call: TRBJ2-7
d_call: NA
clone_size: NA

cdr3_aa: CSVVWTDYGYTF
cdr3_nt: TGCAGCGTTGTGTGGACAGACTATGGCTACACCTTC
v_call: TRBV29-1
j_call: TRBJ1-2
d_call: NA
clone_size: NA

cdr3_aa: CASSQPIGSGREQFF
cdr3_nt: TGTGCCAGCAGTCAACCAATAGGTTCGGGTCGTGAGCAGTTCTTC
v_call: TRBV6-9
j_call: TRBJ2-1
d_call: NA
clone_size: NA

cdr3_aa: CASSLGFYEQYF
cdr3_nt: TGTGCCAGCAGCTTAGGTTTCTACGAGCAGTACTTC
v_call: TRBV7-2
j_call: TRBJ2-7
d_call: NA
clone_size: NA

cdr3_aa: CASSYSPAHLYEQYF
cdr3_nt: TGTGCCAGCAGTTACTCACCCGCCCATCTCTACGAGCAGTACTTC
v_call: TRBV6-6
j_call: TRBJ2-7
d_call: NA
clone_size: NA

cdr3_aa: CASQRGAGYGYTF
cdr3_nt: TGTGCCAGTCAACGGGGCGCCGGCTATGGCTACACCTTC
v_call: TRBV19
j_call: TRBJ1-2
d_call: NA
clone_size: NA

cdr3_aa: CASSLDNRITKAFF
cdr3_nt: TGTGCCAGCAGCTTAGACAACAGGATTACTAAAGCTTTCTTT
v_call: TRBV7-9
j_call: TRBJ1-1
d_call: NA
clone_size: NA

cdr3_aa: CASSRTGISYNEQFF
cdr3_nt: TGTGCCAGCAGCCGCACAGGGATATCCTACAATGAGCAGTTCTTC
v_call: TRBV14
j_call: TRBJ2-1
d_call: NA
clone_size: NA